Following are 20 T cell receptor beta chains from one sample sequenced in a study of T cell repertoires in cytomegalovirus infection. From the reads, TCRdb called clonotypes with MiXCR, one entry per CDR3 protein. Altogether approximately 280,000 distinct CDR3 sequences are present, approximately 22% being singletons, with the ten largest covering roughly a fifth. For these receptors, no antigen is known. The sequencing here drew on cultured PBMCs, taken from culture after CMV antigen stimulation. These TCRs come from a human donor in good health (CMV status not recorded). Some clones in this sample may be carry-over from other donors' samples.

The rearrangement links TRBV6-2 or TRBV6-3 to TRBJ2-6; tentatively, D is TRBD1 (6 bases). Between the trimmed V and J ends, which lost 8 bases and 0 bases, there was a span of 8 bases. Germline CDR1 reads MNHEY; CDR2 reads SVGEGT. The CDR3 totals 14 residues. In nucleotides, the CDR3 is TGTGCCAGCGGGACACACTCTGGGGCCAACGTCCTGACTTTC. Translated: CASGTHSGANVLTF.

V is TRBV19 and J is TRBJ2-3; D uncertain. Per the germline V gene, CDR1 is LNHDA and CDR2 is SQIVND (reference sequence). The CDR3 has 14 residues. V was pared by 3 bases and J by 0 bases, with 7 bases between. CDR3 bases: TGTGCCAGTAGTATGGCCGGAAGCACAGATACGCAGTATTTT. This codes for CASSMAGSTDTQYF.

The rearrangement uses TRBV20-1 and TRBJ1-1, with D perhaps matching TRBD1 (6 bases). V was trimmed by 6 bases and J by 1 base, leaving 12 bases between them. In germline, CDR1 is DFQATT, CDR2 SNEGSKA (reference sequence). This CDR3 has 13 amino acids. CDR3 loop: CSAATGKNTEAFF. The CDR3 coding sequence is TGCAGTGCCGCTACAGGGAAGAACACTGAAGCTTTCTTT.

This clonotype was seen many times. The genes are TRBV4-2 and TRBJ2-1; tentatively, D is TRBD1 or TRBD2 (5 bases each). This CDR3 spans 14 amino acids. The germline V and J ends were trimmed by 0 bases and 4 bases, with 7 bases remaining between them. Germline lookup yields CDR1 LGHNA and CDR2 YNFKEQ. CDR3 residues: CASSQDWGYNEQFF. Here the CDR3 DNA reads TGTGCCAGCAGCCAAGATTGGGGGTACAATGAGCAGTTCTTC.

This chain uses TRBV28 with TRBJ2-6, with TRBD2 matching 7 bases. Germline CDR1 is MDHEN and CDR2 is SYDVKM. The CDR3 runs 16 residues. V gave up 0 bases and J gave up 2 bases; unmatched junction bases: 1. The CDR3 loop reads CASSLWGGAGANVLTF. For the CDR3, the DNA is TGTGCCAGCAGTTTATGGGGGGGGGCTGGGGCCAACGTCCTGACTTTC.

This clonotype was seen a few times. V gene TRBV6-2 or TRBV6-3 combines with J gene TRBJ2-1; the match to TRBD2 covers 13 bases. CDR3 length equals 21 residues. V dropped 3 bases and J dropped 2; count of bases not matched to a gene: 16. CDR1 and CDR2 from the germline V gene are MNHEY and SVGEGT. The CDR3 loop reads CASSYSQTGTSGNSPYNEQFF. In DNA, the CDR3 is TGTGCCAGCAGTTATTCCCAAACCGGGACTAGCGGGAACTCTCCCTACAATGAGCAGTTCTTC.

The chain employs TRBV28 and TRBJ2-1, with unresolved D. This CDR3 has 13 amino acids. The germline gives CDR1 MDHEN, CDR2 SYDVKM. V lost 7 bases, J lost 4 bases, and 11 bases lay in between. CDR3 DNA: TGTGCCAGCACCGGCAGGCCTTACAATGAGCAGTTCTTC. Its translation is CASTGRPYNEQFF.

This clonotype was seen at least ten times. V usage is TRBV19 and J usage is TRBJ1-2; maybe TRBD1 (5 bases). This CDR3 is built from 15 residues. The V end lost 9 bases, the J end lost 4 bases, and 21 bases lay between the germline ends. CDR1 LNHDA and CDR2 SQIVND come from the germline V gene (reference sequence). The CDR3 bases are TGTGCCAGCTGTTTTCTGACAGAAGGGTGCTATGGCTACACCTTC. This sequence encodes CASCFLTEGCYGYTF.

The chain recombines TRBV20-1 with TRBJ1-6; no clear D. The CDR3 is 13 amino acids. The V end was cut by 6 bases, the J end by 7 bases, with 13 bases between. The germline CDR1 and CDR2 sequences are DFQATT and SNEGSKA (reference sequence). The CDR3 protein is CSATTDPNSPLHF. In DNA form, the CDR3 reads TGCAGTGCCACCACGGACCCGAATTCACCCCTCCACTTT.

The chain is built from TRBV7-2 and TRBJ1-5; D is perhaps TRBD1 (6 bases). Germline V gene sequence: CDR1 SGHTA, CDR2 FQGNSA. V lost 5 bases and J lost 7, with 15 bases in between. This CDR3 contains 14 residues. The CDR3 here is CASSTGLAGQPQHF. In nucleotides, the CDR3 is TGTGCCAGCAGCACAGGGCTGGCGGGCCAGCCCCAGCATTTT.

The CDR3 protein is CSARLSLDRARLEAFF. DNA of the CDR3: TGCAGTGCTAGATTGTCCCTTGACAGGGCCCGCCTTGAAGCTTTCTTT. The chain employs TRBV20-1 and TRBJ1-1; 7 nucleotides line up with TRBD1. The trim removed 2 bases at V and 7 bases at J, leaving 16 bases unmatched. CDR3 size: 16 residues. The germline gives CDR1 DFQATT, CDR2 SNEGSKA (reference sequence).

This clonotype was seen a few times. The genes are TRBV19 and TRBJ2-2; 8 nucleotides agree with TRBD2. The CDR3 extends over 15 amino acids. Germline V gene lookup returns CDR1 LNHDA and CDR2 SQIVND (reference sequence). The V gene end was trimmed by 4 bases and the J gene end by 6 bases; junction bases not matched to a gene: 7. The chain's CDR3 is CASSRPGLGAGELFF. The CDR3 nucleotides read TGTGCCAGTAGTAGGCCGGGACTAGGAGCCGGGGAGCTGTTTTTT.

The table lists this clonotype with many counts. The chain uses TRBV7-6 and TRBJ2-3; tentatively, D is TRBD1 (7 bases). Germline loops: CDR1 SGHVS, CDR2 FNYEAQ. V was clipped by 1 base and J by 2 bases, with 19 bases between them. The CDR3 runs 18 residues. The CDR3 spells CASSLVLWRDSNTDTQYF. The CDR3 DNA is TGTGCCAGCAGCTTAGTTTTATGGCGGGACAGCAACACAGATACGCAGTATTTT.

This clonotype was detected a few times. The genes are TRBV7-2 and TRBJ1-1; no clear D. V lost 3 bases to trimming and J lost 7 bases, with 12 bases between them. Germline CDR1 and CDR2: SGHTA and FQGNSA. The CDR3 is 13 residues long. CDR3: CASSFSVFFEAFF. The CDR3 region has the DNA TGTGCCAGCAGCTTTTCTGTCTTTTTTGAAGCTTTCTTT.

V is TRBV6-1 and J is TRBJ2-1; D is uncertain. V was pared by 6 bases and J by 3 bases, with 9 bases between. This CDR3 contains 13 residues. CDR1 MNHNS and CDR2 SASEGT come from the germline V gene. Written as DNA, the CDR3 is TGTGCCAGCAGGATCAACTACTACAATGAGCAGTTCTTC. This translates into CASRINYYNEQFF.

This clonotype was counted only a few times. This chain uses TRBV7-2 with TRBJ2-5; 11 bases match TRBD2. Trimming took 5 bases from V and 3 from J; bases not matched to a gene: 11. CDR1 and CDR2 (germline): SGHTA, FQGNSA. The CDR3 is 17 residues long. In DNA, the CDR3 is TGTGCCAGCAGCCCTCCGGGACTAGCGGATGGGGAAGAGACCCAGTACTTC. Its protein is CASSPPGLADGEETQYF.

This clonotype was picked up a small number of times. The chain carries TRBV12-3 or TRBV12-4 and TRBJ2-3; TRBD2 agrees at 14 bases. The V and J ends lost 7 bases and 0 bases, in that order; junction bases with no gene match: 12. The CDR3 loop spans 19 amino acids. In nucleotides, the CDR3 is TGTGCCAGCAAATCATCGACTAGCGGGAGGGAAGTTAGCACAGATACGCAGTATTTT. It yields the protein CASKSSTSGREVSTDTQYF.

This chain's CDR3 is CASSLDGQTYEQYV. The CDR3 DNA reads TGTGCCAGCAGCTTAGATGGGCAAACCTACGAGCAGTACGTC. V and J are TRBV7-8 and TRBJ2-7; the D is unclear. The CDR3 loop spans 14 amino acids. Germline CDR1 reads SGHVS; CDR2 reads FQNEAQ. The V end lost 1 base, the J end lost 2 bases, and 9 bases lay between the germline ends.

This clonotype was observed many times. The rearrangement uses TRBV7-2 and TRBJ2-3; D not resolved. The germline CDR1 and CDR2 sequences are SGHTA and FQGNSA. Trimming pared 1 base from V and 2 bases from J, leaving 10 bases between. This CDR3 comprises 15 residues. The CDR3 bases are TGTGCCAGCAGCTTAGATGAGAGTATCACAGATACGCAGTATTTT. This encodes CASSLDESITDTQYF.

This clonotype was picked up many times. The chain links TRBV7-2 to TRBJ2-5; no firm D call. This CDR3 is 16 amino acids long. The germline CDR1 and CDR2 sequences are SGHTA and FQGNSA. Trimming pared 5 bases from V and 5 bases from J, leaving 21 bases between. CDR3 DNA sequence: TGTGCCAGCAGCCCAATGAAAACGAGTCGTAGCGAGACCCAGTACTTC. The encoded protein is CASSPMKTSRSETQYF.